A single sample gave rise to the 15 T cell receptor beta chains below, sequenced in a study of T cells in women clearing cervical HPV infection. Clones were read by immunoSEQ multiplex PCR, and TCRdb kept only the in-frame ones, dropping some. The sample data list about 48,000 clones. Sequenced: blood buffy coat. The source is a woman between 18 and 70 years old with a cervical HPV16 infection that either progressed to CIN3+ or cleared (not recorded which).

As for this clone: The CDR3 end falls 3 residues outside the read, so it is completed with the germline J gene. The gene calls are TRBV5-5 and TRBJ1-1; no clear D. The germline V gene has CDR1 SGHKS and CDR2 YYEKEE (reference sequence). This CDR3 has 13 residues. V was trimmed by 1 base and J by 6 bases, leaving 10 bases between them. The covered CDR3 bases are TGTGCCAGCAGCTTGCCCGGGGTGGCTGAA. The encoded protein is CASSLPGVAE. The complete CDR3 reads CASSLPGVAEAFF.

Remarks on this clone: The sequence runs out 3 residues before the end of the CDR3; the remainder is reconstructed from the germline J gene. J is TRBJ1-2 and V is TRBV6-2 or TRBV6-3; D ambiguous. V shed 4 bases and J shed 2 bases, with 8 bases lying between them. Germline V CDR1 and CDR2: MNHEY, SVGEGT. This CDR3 has 13 amino acids. The CDR3: CASSSAGNYGYTF. Partial CDR3 DNA: TGTGCCAGCAGTTCGGCAGGAAACTATGGC.

The chain's CDR3 is CASSQVKETQYF. The part of the CDR3 DNA that was read is TGTGCCAGCAGCCAAGTAAAAGAGACC. V is TRBV3-1 (or the pseudogene TRBV3-2) and J is TRBJ2-5, with unresolved D. The read gets to within 3 residues of the CDR3 end, and the germline J gene fills in the rest. The CDR3 has 12 residues. In germline, CDR1 is LGHDT, CDR2 YNNKEL (reference sequence). V shed 1 base and J shed 3 bases, with 3 bases lying between them.

A note on this clone: The missing CDR3 end, 3 residues past where the read stops, is filled in from the germline J gene. The chain joins TRBV2 to TRBJ1-6; weak D call: TRBD1 (5 bases). This CDR3 spans 15 amino acids. The germline V and J ends were trimmed by 5 bases and 6 bases, with 14 bases remaining between them. Germline V lookup: CDR1 SNHLY, CDR2 FYNNEI. CDR3 region: CASSPMTAANSPLHF. The part of the CDR3 DNA that was read is TGTGCCAGCAGTCCGATGACAGCCGCTAATTCACCC.

The CDR3 reads CASGLVPPGQGYEQYF. The covered CDR3 bases are TGTGCTAGTGGTTTGGTCCCCCCAGGACAGGGTTACGAG. The chain joins TRBV12-5 to TRBJ2-7; 8 nucleotides line up with TRBD1. The sequence runs out 3 residues before the end of the CDR3; the remainder is reconstructed from the germline J gene. This CDR3 region has 16 residues. Germline CDR1 reads LGHNT; CDR2 reads FRNRAP. The trim removed 0 bases at V and 4 bases at J, leaving 8 bases unmatched.

Turning to this clone: The CDR3 end falls 3 residues outside the read, so it is completed with the germline J gene. The chain carries TRBV19 and TRBJ1-2; no reliable D call. The V end lost 4 bases, the J end lost 2 bases, and 8 bases lay between the germline ends. CDR1 LNHDA and CDR2 SQIVND come from the germline V gene (reference sequence). The CDR3 is 13 amino acids. The sequenced part of the CDR3 DNA is TGTGCCAGTAGTACTAGGCAGAACTATGGC. Residues: CASSTRQNYG. The whole CDR3 protein is CASSTRQNYGYTF.

To note about this clone: Read sequence stops 3 residues before the CDR3 end, and the germline J gene provides the missing end. This chain connects TRBV10-3 to TRBJ1-2; a weak D match, TRBD1 (5 bases). The germline CDR1 and CDR2 sequences are ENHRY and SYGVKD. This CDR3 is built from 16 residues. The V end lost 3 bases, the J end lost 4 bases, and 18 bases lay between the germline ends. This chain's CDR3 is CAISELERAGRYGYTF. The DNA read from the CDR3 is TGTGCCATCAGTGAATTGGAAAGGGCAGGGCGCTATGGC.

A remark on this clone: Coverage ceases 3 residues before the CDR3 finishes, and the germline J gene fills in the end. V and J are TRBV2 and TRBJ2-2; 8 bases map to TRBD2. This CDR3 is 13 amino acids long. The germline CDR1 and CDR2 sequences are SNHLY and FYNNEI. The ends lost 9 bases at V and 4 bases at J; junction bases unmatched: 4. Partial CDR3 DNA: TGTGCCAGTGAAACTAGCGGCACCGGGGAG. It yields the protein CASETSGTGE. The full CDR3 is CASETSGTGELFF.

Comment on this clone: Read coverage stops 3 residues before the CDR3 terminus; the germline J gene supplies the remainder. The V gene is TRBV4-1, the J gene TRBJ1-1; D is unresolved. Germline V gene sequence: CDR1 MGHRA, CDR2 YSYEKL. This CDR3 has 13 residues. The V gene lost 4 bases and the J gene lost 7 bases, with 13 bases spanning the gap. The covered CDR3 bases are TGCGCCAGCAGCCCACAGTCGTCACATGAA. It codes for CASSPQSSHE. The full CDR3 protein is CASSPQSSHEAFF.

Concerning this clone itself: The read ends 3 residues early relative to the CDR3; the germline J gene fills the gap. The genes are TRBV20-1 and TRBJ1-4, with 8 bases matching TRBD1. Germline V CDR1 and CDR2: DFQATT, SNEGSKA (reference sequence). CDR3 length equals 14 residues. J gave up 8 bases and V 4 bases, and 9 bases lay outside the gene matches. The CDR3: CSAKTGTGSEKLFF. The CDR3 DNA, read in part, is TGCAGTGCTAAAACCGGGACAGGTTCCGAAAAA.

In regard to this clone: The CDR3 extends 3 residues past the end of the read, so its final part is completed from the germline J gene. The chain joins TRBV5-4 to TRBJ1-2; D is uncertain. Germline values: CDR1 SGHNT, CDR2 YYREEE (reference sequence). There are 14 residues in the CDR3. CDR3 DNA (partial): TGTGCCAGCAGCCCTAGACCAGATCCACGGGGC. It codes for CASSPRPDPRG. The CDR3 in full is CASSPRPDPRGYTF.

On this clone: The sequenced fragment ends 3 residues before the CDR3 boundary, so the rest is inferred from the germline J gene. This chain connects TRBV5-1 to TRBJ1-2; TRBD1 agrees at 10 bases. The ends lost 2 bases at V and 6 bases at J; junction bases unmatched: 1. This CDR3 comprises 13 residues. Looked up from germline, CDR1 is SGHRS and CDR2 is YFSETQ. Partial CDR3 DNA: TGCGCCAGCAGCTTTGGACAGGGGGATGGC. Translating gives CASSFGQGDG. The complete CDR3 sequence is CASSFGQGDGYTF.

Regarding this clone: The read terminates 3 residues ahead of where the CDR3 ends, so the germline J gene completes it. The J gene is TRBJ2-3, the V gene TRBV4-2; no clear D. Germline assignment: CDR1 LGHNA and CDR2 YNFKEQ. There are 13 residues in the CDR3. V lost 4 bases to trimming and J lost 0 bases, with 5 bases between them. This CDR3 is CASSPPSTDTQYF. The sequenced part of the CDR3 DNA is TGTGCCAGCAGCCCCCCTAGCACAGATACG.

Of note for this clone: Read sequence stops 3 residues before the CDR3 end, and the germline J gene provides the missing end. V is TRBV12-3 or TRBV12-4 and J is TRBJ1-1; D is unresolved. The V end lost 3 bases, the J end lost 6 bases, and 11 bases lay between the germline ends. There are 13 residues in the CDR3. The CDR3 region is CASSFGESSEAFF. The CDR3 DNA, read in part, is TGTGCCAGCAGTTTCGGGGAAAGTTCTGAA.

Remarks on this clone: The read ends 3 residues shy of where the CDR3 ends; the end is completed using the germline J gene. The rearrangement uses TRBV20-1 and TRBJ2-7; tentatively, D is TRBD1 (5 bases). V was cut by 2 bases and J by 6 bases, with 20 bases left in between. The CDR3 contains 15 residues. CDR1 and CDR2 from the germline V gene are DFQATT and SNEGSKA (reference sequence). CDR3: CSARPPLQGVGEQYF. The CDR3 DNA, read in part, is TGCAGTGCTAGACCCCCCCTGCAGGGTGTCGGCGAG.